The next 28 T cell receptor beta chains were all read from a single sample in a study of blood T cell repertoires in COVID-19. Sequencing was performed with immunoSEQ multiplex PCR; in TCRdb, only in-frame clones are kept and a portion is missing. The repertoire holds about 210,000 clones, around 84% seen once, with approximately 19% in the top ten. Sequencing was carried out using PBMCs or T cells enriched from blood (not recorded which). The source of these receptors is a middle-aged man who had recovered from COVID-19.

The CDR3 here is CASSQDLGGRARDTQYF. The CDR3 nucleotides are TGCGCCAGCAGCCAAGATCTCGGTGGGAGGGCCCGAGATACGCAGTATTTT. This chain joins TRBV4-1 and TRBJ2-3; the match to TRBD2 covers 7 bases. CDR3 length equals 17 residues. J lost 5 bases, V lost 0 bases, and 11 bases had no gene match. Germline loops: CDR1 MGHRA, CDR2 YSYEKL.

The gene calls are TRBV7-2 and TRBJ2-7; 7 bases are shared with TRBD2. The CDR3 is 14 residues long. Germline V gene data show CDR1 as SGHTA and CDR2 as FQGNSA. The junction had 6 bases not matched to a gene; V was cut back by 5 bases and J by 2 bases. The chain's CDR3 is CASSRDYGAYEQYF. DNA of the CDR3: TGTGCCAGCAGCCGGGACTATGGGGCCTACGAGCAGTACTTC.

The chain is built from TRBV7-3 and TRBJ2-1, with D possibly being TRBD1 (6 bases). Germline-derived CDR1 and CDR2 are SGHTA and FQGTGA. V lost 1 base, J lost 8 bases, and 21 bases lay in between. The CDR3 loop spans 17 amino acids. CDR3: CASSLMNRDTYPHEQFF. For the CDR3, the DNA is TGTGCCAGCAGCTTAATGAACCGGGACACCTACCCCCATGAGCAGTTCTTC.

The genes are TRBV30 and TRBJ2-1; TRBD1 matches 7 bases. Trimming cost V 5 bases and J 0 bases; bases outside gene matches: 4. CDR3 size: 14 residues. The V gene's germline CDR1 is GTSNPN and CDR2 SVGIG (reference sequence). As DNA, the CDR3 is TGTGCCTGGGACAGGGATAGCTCCTACAATGAGCAGTTCTTC. Translating it yields CAWDRDSSYNEQFF.

The chain joins TRBV7-8 to TRBJ2-5; the match to TRBD1 covers 10 bases. J lost 4 bases, V lost 5 bases, and 4 bases had no gene match. There are 14 residues in the CDR3. Germline CDR1 is SGHVS and CDR2 is FQNEAQ. CDR3 sequence reads: CASSARTGGETQYF. CDR3 DNA sequence: TGTGCCAGCAGCGCCCGGACAGGGGGAGAGACCCAGTACTTC. The variable domain in full, with the rest retrieved from reference TRBV7-8 and TRBJ2-5, is GAGVSQSPRYKVAKRGQDVALRCDPISGHVSLFWYQQALGQGPEFLTYFQNEAQLDKSGLPSDRFFAERPEGSVSTLKIQRTQQEDSAVYLCASSARTGGETQYFGPGTRLLVL.

This sequence joins TRBV5-6 and TRBJ1-2; 7 bases align to TRBD1. There are 16 residues in the CDR3. The germline V gene encodes CDR1 SGHDT and CDR2 YYEEEE. The trim removed 2 bases at V and 3 bases at J, leaving 10 bases unmatched. CDR3 amino acids: CASSFGPTGADYGYTF. The CDR3 DNA follows: TGTGCCAGCAGCTTTGGCCCTACAGGGGCAGACTATGGCTACACCTTC.

V is TRBV10-3 and J is TRBJ1-2; no clear D. There are 14 residues in the CDR3. Germline CDR1 and CDR2: ENHRY and SYGVKD. V dropped 8 bases and J dropped 0 bases, with 13 bases sitting between them. CDR3 bases: TGTGCCATCGGGCAGACGCCGGCTAACTATGGCTACACCTTC. Protein: CAIGQTPANYGYTF.

This sequence joins TRBV19 and TRBJ1-1; D is undetermined. Trimming took 1 base from V and 4 from J, leaving 13 bases between them. The germline gives CDR1 LNHDA, CDR2 SQIVND (reference sequence). The CDR3 length is 15 residues. CDR3 nucleotides: TGTGCCAGTAGTATAGGTGGAGGGTTTAGCACTGAAGCTTTCTTT. Amino acids: CASSIGGGFSTEAFF.

This clone was observed a handful of times. V is TRBV18 and J is TRBJ2-7; TRBD2 aligns across 7 bases. The V and J ends lost 6 bases and 6 bases, in that order; junction bases with no gene match: 11. The CDR3 runs 14 residues. CDR1 KGHSH and CDR2 LQKENI come from the germline V gene. CDR3 in amino acids: CASSAGRETLEQYF. The CDR3 DNA follows: TGTGCCAGCTCCGCGGGGCGGGAGACCCTCGAGCAGTACTTC.

V and J are TRBV2 and TRBJ1-1; D not resolved. Trimming stripped 7 bases from V and 0 bases from J, with 9 bases between. This CDR3 spans 13 amino acids. Germline V gene data show CDR1 as SNHLY and CDR2 as FYNNEI. The CDR3 DNA sequence: TGTGCCAGCATGAGGGTCATGAACACTGAAGCTTTCTTT. Amino acids: CASMRVMNTEAFF.

The chain links TRBV19 to TRBJ2-7; 7 bases align to TRBD1. Germline values: CDR1 LNHDA, CDR2 SQIVND (reference sequence). With V trimmed by 6 bases and J by 4 bases, 3 bases remained unmatched. This CDR3 is 12 amino acids long. CDR3 sequence (DNA): TGTGCCAGTAGCCAGGGGGAATACGAGCAGTACTTC. This sequence encodes CASSQGEYEQYF. Complete variable domain (other parts from reference TRBV19 and TRBJ2-7): DGGITQSPKYLFRKEGQNVTLSCEQNLNHDAMYWYRQDPGQGLRLIYYSQIVNDFQKGDIAEGYSVSREKKESFPLTVTSAQKNPTAFYLCASSQGEYEQYFGPGTRLTVT.

The chain links TRBV7-8 to TRBJ2-1, with D tentatively TRBD1 (5 bases). The CDR3 has 12 residues. The V end lost 5 bases, the J end lost 5 bases, and 7 bases lay between the germline ends. CDR1 is SGHVS and CDR2 is FQNEAQ in the germline V gene. This chain's CDR3 is CASSLGHNEQFF. The CDR3 nucleotides are TGTGCCAGCAGCCTGGGGCACAATGAGCAGTTCTTC.

This clone was seen a single time. This sequence joins TRBV30 and TRBJ2-3; D call uncertain. CDR1 GTSNPN and CDR2 SVGIG come from the germline V gene (reference sequence). The CDR3 is 11 amino acids. The ends were cut back, 3 bases at V and 11 bases at J, with 12 bases in the middle. The CDR3 spells CAWRSTVEQYF. CDR3 nucleotide sequence: TGTGCCTGGAGGTCCACAGTTGAGCAGTATTTT. The complete variable domain, with remaining parts taken from reference TRBV30 and TRBJ2-3, reads SQTIHQWPATLVQPVGSPLSLECTVEGTSNPNLYWYRQAAGRGLQLLFYSVGIGQISSEVPQNLSASRPQDRQFILSSKKLLLSDSGFYLCAWRSTVEQYFGPGTRLTVL.

The CDR3 protein is CAISSQGLDQPQHF. The DNA of the CDR3 is TGTGCCATCAGTTCACAGGGGTTGGATCAGCCCCAGCATTTT. This rearrangement joins TRBV10-3 to TRBJ1-5, with TRBD1 matching over 7 bases. V lost 5 bases and J lost 5; bases outside the gene matches: 6. CDR3 size: 14 residues. The V gene's germline CDR1 is ENHRY and CDR2 SYGVKD.

This clone was detected once. This chain joins TRBV11-2 and TRBJ1-1, with D unresolved. V was pared by 4 bases and J by 7 bases, with 19 bases between. Germline V gives CDR1 SGHAT, CDR2 FQNNGV. The CDR3 is 15 residues long. The DNA of the CDR3 is TGTGCCAGCAGCTCTCCGGGAGGGCTATGGGATGAAGCTTTCTTT. Its translation is CASSSPGGLWDEAFF.

V and J are TRBV9 and TRBJ1-2, with D maybe TRBD1 (6 bases). CDR3 size: 13 residues. Trimming cost V 4 bases and J 7 bases, with 14 bases left between them. Germline V gives CDR1 SGDLS, CDR2 YYNGEE. This CDR3 reads CASSPTTGLGYTF. The CDR3 DNA is TGTGCCAGCAGCCCCACGACAGGCCTTGGCTACACCTTC.

This chain connects TRBV19 to TRBJ2-1; 8 bases are a match to TRBD2. The germline CDR1 and CDR2 sequences are LNHDA and SQIVND (reference sequence). V shed 8 bases, J shed 12 bases, and the junction held 6 bases outside the gene matches. The CDR3 has 11 residues. The CDR3 loop is CASDSGMGQFF. Here the CDR3 DNA reads TGTGCCAGTGATAGCGGGATGGGGCAGTTCTTC.

This clone was picked up a small number of times. The chain has TRBV15 and TRBJ2-7; 12 nucleotides match TRBD2. CDR1 is LNHNV, CDR2 YYDKDF, per germline (reference sequence). The J segment lost 4 bases and the V segment lost 0 bases, leaving 1 base of the junction unmatched. The CDR3 covers 15 residues. Written as DNA, the CDR3 is TGTGCCACCAGCAGAGATCTAGCGGGAGGGTACGAGCAGTACTTC. Translation gives CATSRDLAGGYEQYF.

This clone appeared a single time. The chain recombines TRBV30 with TRBJ1-2, with 7 bases lining up with TRBD1. After removal of 5 bases from V and 1 base from J, the junction contained 7 bases not matched to a gene. The germline CDR1 and CDR2 sequences are GTSNPN and SVGIG (reference sequence). This CDR3 region has 14 residues. DNA for the CDR3: TGTGCCTGGGCCGGGACAGCCTTTAACTATGGCTACACCTTC. Its protein product is CAWAGTAFNYGYTF.

This chain links TRBV6-4 with TRBJ2-3; 7 nucleotides align to TRBD2. The CDR3 runs 15 residues. Germline CDR1 reads MRHNA; CDR2 reads SNTAGT. Trimming at V came to 3 bases and at J to 0 bases, leaving 3 bases not matched to a gene. DNA for the CDR3: TGTGCCAGCAGTGATGGGGAGGGTAGCACAGATACGCAGTATTTT. It encodes CASSDGEGSTDTQYF.

The genes are TRBV3-1 (or the pseudogene TRBV3-2) and TRBJ2-7; D call uncertain. Germline CDR1 LGHDT, CDR2 YNNKEL (reference sequence). The ends were cut back, 1 base at V and 3 bases at J, with 16 bases in the middle. CDR3 size: 16 residues. The CDR3 DNA is TGTGCCAGCAGCCAAGCAACTGCTAGAGTAGGCTACGAGCAGTACTTC. It translates to CASSQATARVGYEQYF.

CDR3 sequence (DNA): TGTGCCAGCAGCCCCTACTCTGGAAACACCATATATTTT. Translation: CASSPYSGNTIYF. The rearrangement uses TRBV6-6 and TRBJ1-3; no firm D call. The CDR3 length is 13 residues. Per the germline V gene, CDR1 is MNHNY and CDR2 is SVGAGI (reference sequence). Trimming shortened V by 6 bases and J by 0 bases, and 6 bases separated the two germline ends.

The chain links TRBV24-1 to TRBJ2-7; D is uncertain. CDR1 and CDR2 from the germline V gene are KGHDR and SFDVKD. Trimming left V 1 base short and J 3 bases short, with 9 bases between. This CDR3 region has 14 residues. DNA of the CDR3: TGTGCCACCAGTGATTTCGAGGCGCACTACGAGCAGTACTTC. The encoded protein is CATSDFEAHYEQYF.

The chain couples TRBV15 to TRBJ2-7, with TRBD2 matching 8 bases. The CDR3 spans 13 residues. The junction had 7 bases not matched to a gene; V was cut back by 7 bases and J by 5 bases. Per the germline V gene, CDR1 is LNHNV and CDR2 is YYDKDF (reference sequence). The CDR3 region has the DNA TGTGCCACCAAGCTAGCGGGCGGGAACGAGCAGTACTTC. Its translation: CATKLAGGNEQYF.

The V and J genes are TRBV11-2 and TRBJ2-7, with D possibly being TRBD2 (6 bases). Per the germline V gene, CDR1 is SGHAT and CDR2 is FQNNGV. V was clipped by 0 bases and J by 5 bases, with 14 bases between them. This CDR3 is built from 15 residues. CDR3 in amino acids: CASSLDRGMAHEQYF. Here the CDR3 DNA reads TGTGCCAGCAGCTTAGATCGGGGGATGGCCCACGAGCAGTACTTC. Variable domain in full (rest from reference TRBV11-2 and TRBJ2-7): EAGVAQSPRYKIIEKRQSVAFWCNPISGHATLYWYQQILGQGPKLLIQFQNNGVVDDSQLPKDRFSAERLKGVDSTLKIQPAKLEDSAVYLCASSLDRGMAHEQYFGPGTRLTVT.

The CDR3 here is CAISESGRDSLHF. CDR3 DNA sequence: TGTGCCATCAGTGAGTCGGGGCGGGATTCCCTCCACTTT. The genes are TRBV10-3 and TRBJ1-6; possibly TRBD1 for D (5 bases). Trimming pared 0 bases from V and 14 bases from J, leaving 11 bases between. The CDR3 runs to 13 residues. In germline, CDR1 is ENHRY, CDR2 SYGVKD.

The rearrangement joins TRBV5-1 to TRBJ1-1, with D maybe TRBD1 (6 bases). Germline V lookup: CDR1 SGHRS, CDR2 YFSETQ. The CDR3 runs 15 residues. V was pared by 2 bases and J by 2 bases, with 13 bases between. In DNA, the CDR3 is TGCGCCAGCAGCTTCTTCCAGGGGACAAACACTGAAGCTTTCTTT. This codes for CASSFFQGTNTEAFF.

The gene calls are TRBV5-6 and TRBJ2-5; 9 bases agree with TRBD1. The germline V gene encodes CDR1 SGHDT and CDR2 YYEEEE. The trim removed 3 bases at V and 1 base at J, leaving 7 bases unmatched. The CDR3 has 16 residues. The CDR3 DNA follows: TGTGCCAGCAGCTCCTCCGGGACAGGGTTCCAAGAGACCCAGTACTTC. It codes for CASSSSGTGFQETQYF.